This T cell receptor (beta chain) was sequenced during a study of T cell repertoires in cytomegalovirus infection. Across the study: The public TCR beta signatures pointed to both CMV infection and matching HLA type.

From the reads, TCRdb called clonotypes with MiXCR, one entry per CDR3 protein. The sample records roughly 630,000 distinct CDR3 sequences, roughly 26% being singletons. This clonotype appeared many times. Germline V lookup: CDR1 SGHTA, CDR2 FQGNSA. This CDR3 contains 16 residues. V was pared by 2 bases and J by 0 bases, with 12 bases between. The origin of this receptor is a human donor in good health (CMV status not recorded). Some clones in this sample may be carry-over from other donors' samples. The V and J genes are TRBV7-2 and TRBJ2-3, with D perhaps TRBD2 (5 bases). The sample was CD8+ T cells from PBMCs. The CDR3 reads CASSLSLALSTDTQYF. The CDR3 DNA is TGTGCCAGCAGCTTAAGCCTAGCCCTTAGCACAGATACGCAGTATTTT.